This T cell receptor beta chain was identified during a study of T cell repertoires in cytomegalovirus infection. Study as a whole: Well-studied HLA-B-restricted CMV epitopes were used in the study alongside recently identified HLA-C-restricted ones. From public TCR beta signatures came an indication of both CMV infection and matching HLA type.

Details on this clonotype: Antigen unknown.

General study points: The ex vivo response was dominated by HLA-C-restricted CMV-specific TCR beta clonotypes. Identification of carriers of CMV plus the relevant HLA was performed using cumulative public TCR beta family frequency.

The CDR3 loop spans 16 amino acids. The germline V gene has CDR1 MGHRA and CDR2 YSYEKL. The V and J ends lost 4 bases and 3 bases respectively, with 16 bases between them. TCRdb called the reads again in MiXCR, with one record for every CDR3 protein. The sample carries 700,000 to 900,000 distinct CDR3 sequences, 29% recorded once. The gene calls are TRBV4-1 and TRBJ2-1; D is undetermined. Sequencing was performed on cultured CD8+ T cells from PBMCs, taken from culture after CMV antigen stimulation. The receptor was isolated from a human donor in good health (CMV status not recorded). Some clones in this sample may be carry-over from other donors' samples. In DNA form, the CDR3 reads TGCGCCAGCAGCCCCAGGTGGCCCCCAGACTACAATGAGCAGTTCTTC. It codes for CASSPRWPPDYNEQFF.